This T cell receptor beta chain derives from a study of shared clonotypes between healthy human individuals. As regards this clone: Its antigen is as yet unknown.

Deep-level assay runs were performed. Clones were sequenced by immunoSEQ multiplex PCR, and TCRdb holds only the in-frame ones, with some missing. The data contain about 2.1 million clones, around 93% of them seen just once; the ten biggest clones take up 1.5% to 2%. Study-wide points: Generation probabilities were higher for clonotypes shared across all four sorted-subset donors than for unshared ones. Relative to memory subsets, naive subsets generally showed larger estimated richness.

Naive CD8 cells lacked CD45RO and underwent positive selection for CCR7, leaving out terminally differentiated effector memory CD45RA+ cells. Germline-derived CDR1 and CDR2 are LNHDA and SQIVND (reference sequence). The CDR3 is 12 amino acids. This clonotype was obtained from a man younger than 30 in good health. Some clones in this sample may be carry-over from other donors' samples. Material: naive CD8+ T cells from PBMCs. This sequence joins TRBV19 and TRBJ1-2, with TRBD1 identical over 7 bases. CDR3 protein: CATGQAHYGYTF. DNA of the CDR3: TGTGCTACCGGACAGGCGCACTATGGCTACACCTTC.